This TCR beta chain was captured by sequencing in a study of control samples from healthy donors and cancer patients. Trimming cost V 5 bases and J 4 bases; bases outside gene matches: 7. The CDR3 consists of 15 residues. The germline V gene has CDR1 SGHTA and CDR2 FQGNSA. Using immunoSEQ multiplex PCR, the repertoire was profiled, and TCRdb retains in-frame clones only, with some absent. The table shows about 150,000 clones, with approximately 94% occurring only once. The chain employs TRBV7-2 and TRBJ2-7, with TRBD1 identical over 11 bases. Sequences were obtained from blood. This TCR derives from a man aged 40-49 years in good health. DNA of the CDR3: TGTGCCAGCAGCAAATCAGGGACAGGGGGTTACGAGCAGTACTTC. It yields the protein CASSKSGTGGYEQYF. Variable domain in full (rest from reference TRBV7-2 and TRBJ2-7): GAGVSQSPSNKVTEKGKDVELRCDPISGHTALYWYRQSLGQGLEFLIYFQGNSAPDKSGLPSDRFSAERTGGSVSTLTIQRTQQEDSAVYLCASSKSGTGGYEQYFGPGTRLTVT.